The TCR beta chain under discussion was sequenced for a study of T cells in Graves' hyperthyroidism and ophthalmopathy. Study-level points and caveats: Patients with ophthalmopathy were separated from those with stable hyperthyroidism by a 13 V-J model.

V gave up 4 bases and J gave up 6 bases, with 12 bases separating them. Germline V gene sequence: CDR1 SEHNR, CDR2 FQNEAQ (reference sequence). CDR3 length: 13 amino acids. For this clonotype: The target antigen is unknown.

Patients were excluded because of uncontrolled infection, other autoimmune disease, pregnancy or lactation. Clinical symptoms, serum thyroxine, TRAb, thyroid ultrasound and orbital computed tomography established diagnosis. PBMCs came from less than 11 ml fresh peripheral blood. The TCR beta CDR3 regions underwent amplification using RNA transcripts as the source. RT-PCR in the first round (using the HTBI primer set) targeted the TCR CDR3. Each CDR3 protein gets one entry after TCRdb re-called the multiplex PCR reads with MiXCR. The sample has a few hundred thousand distinct CDR3 sequences; about 16% are singletons.

V is TRBV7-9 and J is TRBJ1-2; D gene uncertain. The sample taken for sequencing was blood. This TCR came from a woman aged 25 to 39 with Graves' ophthalmopathy. CDR3 residues: CASSSRLGDGYTF. CDR3 bases: TGTGCCAGCAGCTCTCGTCTGGGAGATGGCTACACCTTC.